This T cell receptor (beta chain) was captured by sequencing in a study of control samples from healthy donors and cancer patients. The method was immunoSEQ multiplex PCR; TCRdb's version includes in-frame clones alone and lacks a portion of them. The table records some 150,000 clones, under 95% of them present only once. The sample was blood. The clonotype was recovered from a man between 35 and 55 years old in good health.

As DNA, the CDR3 is TGTGCCTGGAGCCTAGCGGGAGGGGCAGATACGCAGTATTTT. Its protein is CAWSLAGGADTQYF. The chain carries TRBV30 and TRBJ2-3, with TRBD2 identical over 12 bases. J lost 4 bases, V lost 3 bases, and 2 bases had no gene match. Germline-derived CDR1 and CDR2 are GTSNPN and SVGIG (reference sequence). The CDR3 has 14 amino acids.